This TCR beta chain was profiled in a study of regulatory T cells in long-lasting Graves disease. The time point is: persistent/refractory GD, antithyroid drugs over 5 years with positive TRAb. Scientists built the TCR library using RNA that was extracted from PBMCs. It was American Thyroid Association guidelines that determined Graves' disease diagnosis. Around 9 milliliters of peripheral blood were drawn into EDTA tubes. With iRepertoire HTBI primers and Arm-PCR of CDR3 regions, TCR beta libraries were built. TCRdb processed the multiplex PCR reads anew with MiXCR; each CDR3 protein has one entry. The sample includes some 450,000 distinct CDR3 sequences, roughly a quarter of them seen just once. V lost 6 bases and J lost 9, with 27 bases in between. The CDR3 length is 17 residues. Germline CDR1 and CDR2: MDHEN and SYDVKM. Ten or more counts support this clonotype. Its antigen remains unidentified. Study results and limitations: Favored usage of TRBV28, TRBJ1-2 and TRBJ2-5 was recorded in persistent disease.

The specimen comprised peripheral blood mononuclear cells (PBMCs), sampled when the disease was refractory, from a patient treated with antithyroid drugs. The rearrangement uses TRBV28 and TRBJ1-5; D may be TRBD1 (5 bases). The receptor was derived from a female donor with Graves disease. For the CDR3, the DNA is TGTGCCAGCAGCCCTGGGACCGGATCTGGGTACCCTTTGCCCCAGCATTTT. Protein: CASSPGTGSGYPLPQHF.